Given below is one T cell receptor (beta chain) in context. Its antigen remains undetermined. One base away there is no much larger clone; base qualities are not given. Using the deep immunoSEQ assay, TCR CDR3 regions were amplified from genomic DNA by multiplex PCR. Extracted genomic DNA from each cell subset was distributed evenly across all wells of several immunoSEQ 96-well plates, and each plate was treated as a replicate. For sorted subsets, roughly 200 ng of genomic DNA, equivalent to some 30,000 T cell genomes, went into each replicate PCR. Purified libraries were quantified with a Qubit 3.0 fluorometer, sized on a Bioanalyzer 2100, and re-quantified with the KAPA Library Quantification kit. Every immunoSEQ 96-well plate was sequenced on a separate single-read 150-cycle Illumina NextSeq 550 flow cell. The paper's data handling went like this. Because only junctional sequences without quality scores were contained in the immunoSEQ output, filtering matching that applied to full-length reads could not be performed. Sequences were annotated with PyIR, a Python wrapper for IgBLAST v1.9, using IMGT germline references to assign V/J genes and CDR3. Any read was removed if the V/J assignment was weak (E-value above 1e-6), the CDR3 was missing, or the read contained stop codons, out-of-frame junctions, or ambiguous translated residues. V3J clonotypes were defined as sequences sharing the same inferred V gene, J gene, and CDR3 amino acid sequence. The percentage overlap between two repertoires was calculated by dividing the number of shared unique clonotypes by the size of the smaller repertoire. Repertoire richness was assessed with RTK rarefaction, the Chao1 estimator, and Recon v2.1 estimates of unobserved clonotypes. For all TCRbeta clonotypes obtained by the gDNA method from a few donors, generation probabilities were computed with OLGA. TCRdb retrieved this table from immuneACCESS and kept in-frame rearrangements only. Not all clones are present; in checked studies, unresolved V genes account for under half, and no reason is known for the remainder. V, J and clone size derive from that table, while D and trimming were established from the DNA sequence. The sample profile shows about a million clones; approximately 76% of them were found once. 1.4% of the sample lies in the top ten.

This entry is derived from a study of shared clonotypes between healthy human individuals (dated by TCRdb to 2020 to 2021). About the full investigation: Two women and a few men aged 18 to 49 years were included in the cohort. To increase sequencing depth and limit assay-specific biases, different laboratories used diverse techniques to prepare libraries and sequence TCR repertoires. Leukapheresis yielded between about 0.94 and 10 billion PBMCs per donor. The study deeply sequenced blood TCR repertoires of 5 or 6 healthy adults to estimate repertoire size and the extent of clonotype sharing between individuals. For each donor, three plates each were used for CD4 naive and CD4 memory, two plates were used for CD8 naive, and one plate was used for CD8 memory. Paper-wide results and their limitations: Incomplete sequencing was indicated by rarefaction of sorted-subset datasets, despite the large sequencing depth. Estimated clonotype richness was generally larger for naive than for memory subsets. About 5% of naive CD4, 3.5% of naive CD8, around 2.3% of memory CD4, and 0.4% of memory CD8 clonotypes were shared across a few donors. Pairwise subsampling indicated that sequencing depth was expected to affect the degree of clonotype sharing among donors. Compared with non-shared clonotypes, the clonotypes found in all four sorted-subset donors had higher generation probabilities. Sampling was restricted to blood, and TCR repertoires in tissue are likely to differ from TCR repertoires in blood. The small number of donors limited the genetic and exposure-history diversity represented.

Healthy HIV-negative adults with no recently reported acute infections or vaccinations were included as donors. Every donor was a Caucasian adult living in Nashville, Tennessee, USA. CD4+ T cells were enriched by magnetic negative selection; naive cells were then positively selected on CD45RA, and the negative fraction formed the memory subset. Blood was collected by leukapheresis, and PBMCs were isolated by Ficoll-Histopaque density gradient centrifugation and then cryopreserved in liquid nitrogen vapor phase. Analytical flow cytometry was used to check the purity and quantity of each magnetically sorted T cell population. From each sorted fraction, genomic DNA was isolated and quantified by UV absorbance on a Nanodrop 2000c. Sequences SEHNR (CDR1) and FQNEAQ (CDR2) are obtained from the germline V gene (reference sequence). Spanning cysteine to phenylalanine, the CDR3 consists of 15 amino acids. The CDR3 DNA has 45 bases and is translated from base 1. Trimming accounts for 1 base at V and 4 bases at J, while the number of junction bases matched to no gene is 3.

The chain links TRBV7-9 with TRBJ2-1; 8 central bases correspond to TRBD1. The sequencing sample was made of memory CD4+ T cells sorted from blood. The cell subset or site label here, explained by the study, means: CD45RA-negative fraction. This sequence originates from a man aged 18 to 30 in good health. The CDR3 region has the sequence CASSLGTGSYNEQFF. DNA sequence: TGTGCCAGCAGCTTAGGGACAGGGTCTTACAATGAGCAGTTCTTC.